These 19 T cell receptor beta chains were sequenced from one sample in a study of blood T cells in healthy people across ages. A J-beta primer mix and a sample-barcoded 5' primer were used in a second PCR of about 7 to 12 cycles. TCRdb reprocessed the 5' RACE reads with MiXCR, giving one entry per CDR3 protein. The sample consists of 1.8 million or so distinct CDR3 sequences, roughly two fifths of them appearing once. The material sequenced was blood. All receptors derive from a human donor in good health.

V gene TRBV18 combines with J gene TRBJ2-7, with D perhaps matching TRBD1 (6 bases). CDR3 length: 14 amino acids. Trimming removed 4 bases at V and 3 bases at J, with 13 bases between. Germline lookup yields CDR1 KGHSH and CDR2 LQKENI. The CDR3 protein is CASSQGTNFYEQYF. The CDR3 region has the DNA TGTGCCAGCTCACAGGGGACAAATTTCTACGAGCAGTACTTC.

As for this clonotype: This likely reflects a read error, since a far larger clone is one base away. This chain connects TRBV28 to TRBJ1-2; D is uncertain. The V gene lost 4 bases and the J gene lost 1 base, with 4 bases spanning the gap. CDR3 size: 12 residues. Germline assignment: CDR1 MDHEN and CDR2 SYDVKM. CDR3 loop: CASSCGNYGYTF. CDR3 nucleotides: TGTGCCAGCAGTTGTGGTAACTATGGCTACACCTTC.

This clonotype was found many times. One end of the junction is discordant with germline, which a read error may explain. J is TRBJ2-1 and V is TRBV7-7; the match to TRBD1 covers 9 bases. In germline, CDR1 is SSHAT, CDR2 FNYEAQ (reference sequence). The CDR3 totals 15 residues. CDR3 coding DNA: TGTGCTAGCAGCTTAGACGCCGGGACAGGGAACGAGCAGTTCTTC. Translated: CASSLDAGTGNEQFF.

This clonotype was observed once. In DNA, the CDR3 is TGCAGTGCTTTCCCCGGACTAGCGGGGGGCCAAAGCTCCTACGAGCAGTACTTC. This translates into CSAFPGLAGGQSSYEQYF. The chain carries TRBV20-1 and TRBJ2-7, with 14 nucleotides matching TRBD2. Germline values: CDR1 DFQATT, CDR2 SNEGSKA (reference sequence). The length of the CDR3 is 18 residues. V lost 5 bases, J lost 0 bases, and 12 bases stayed unmatched.

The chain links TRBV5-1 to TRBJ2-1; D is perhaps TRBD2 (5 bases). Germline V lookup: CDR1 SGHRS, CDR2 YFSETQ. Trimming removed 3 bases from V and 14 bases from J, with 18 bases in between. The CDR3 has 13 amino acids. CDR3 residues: CASSSSYSTGEFF. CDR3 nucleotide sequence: TGCGCCAGCAGCTCCTCCTACAGTACCGGGGAGTTCTTC.

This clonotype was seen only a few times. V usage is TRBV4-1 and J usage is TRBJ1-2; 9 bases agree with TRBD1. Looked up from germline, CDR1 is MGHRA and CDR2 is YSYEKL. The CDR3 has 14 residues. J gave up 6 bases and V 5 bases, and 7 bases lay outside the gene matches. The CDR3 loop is CASSYDRGWNGYTF. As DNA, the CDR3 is TGCGCCAGCAGCTACGACAGGGGGTGGAATGGCTACACCTTC.

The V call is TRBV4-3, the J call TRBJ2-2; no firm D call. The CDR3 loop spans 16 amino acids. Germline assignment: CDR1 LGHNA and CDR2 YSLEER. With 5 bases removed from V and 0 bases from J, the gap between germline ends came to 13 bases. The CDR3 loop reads CASSFVDNANTGELFF. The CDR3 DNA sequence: TGCGCCAGCAGCTTCGTCGACAACGCGAACACCGGGGAGCTGTTTTTT.

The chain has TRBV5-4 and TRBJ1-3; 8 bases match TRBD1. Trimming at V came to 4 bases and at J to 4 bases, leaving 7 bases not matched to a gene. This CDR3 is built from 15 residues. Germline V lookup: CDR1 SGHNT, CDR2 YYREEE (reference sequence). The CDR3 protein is CASSPDGQGGNTIYF. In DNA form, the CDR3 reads TGTGCCAGCAGCCCGGACGGACAGGGAGGAAACACCATATATTTT.

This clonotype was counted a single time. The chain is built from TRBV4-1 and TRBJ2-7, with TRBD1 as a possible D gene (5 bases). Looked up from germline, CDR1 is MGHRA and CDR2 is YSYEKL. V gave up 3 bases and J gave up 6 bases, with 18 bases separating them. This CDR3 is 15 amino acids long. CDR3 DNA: TGCGCCAGCAGCCAGGATAATGGGGCCCTAGGCGAGCAGTACTTC. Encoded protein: CASSQDNGALGEQYF.

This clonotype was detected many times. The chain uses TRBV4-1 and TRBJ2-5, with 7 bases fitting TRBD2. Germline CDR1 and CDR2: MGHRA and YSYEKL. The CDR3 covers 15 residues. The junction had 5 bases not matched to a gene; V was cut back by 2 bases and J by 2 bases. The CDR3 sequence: CASSQLPSGQETQYF. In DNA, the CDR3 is TGCGCCAGCAGCCAACTACCTAGCGGACAAGAGACCCAGTACTTC.

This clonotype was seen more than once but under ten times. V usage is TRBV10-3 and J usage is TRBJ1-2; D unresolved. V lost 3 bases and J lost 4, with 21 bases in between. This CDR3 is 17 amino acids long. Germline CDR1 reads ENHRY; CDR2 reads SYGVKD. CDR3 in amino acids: CAISEDVRFRMSYGYTF. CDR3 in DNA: TGTGCCATCAGTGAAGACGTACGGTTTAGGATGTCCTATGGCTACACCTTC.

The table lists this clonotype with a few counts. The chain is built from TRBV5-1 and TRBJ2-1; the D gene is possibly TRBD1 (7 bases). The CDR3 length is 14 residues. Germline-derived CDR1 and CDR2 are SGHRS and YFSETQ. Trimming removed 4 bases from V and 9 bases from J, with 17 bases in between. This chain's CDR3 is CASSTHRGGGEQFF. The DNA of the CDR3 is TGCGCCAGCAGCACACACAGGGGAGGTGGTGAGCAGTTCTTC. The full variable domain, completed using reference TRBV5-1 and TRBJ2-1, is KAGVTQTPRYLIKTRGQQVTLSCSPISGHRSVSWYQQTPGQGLQFLFEYFSETQRNKGNFPGRFSGRQFSNSRSEMNVSTLELGDSALYLCASSTHRGGGEQFFGPGTRLTVL.

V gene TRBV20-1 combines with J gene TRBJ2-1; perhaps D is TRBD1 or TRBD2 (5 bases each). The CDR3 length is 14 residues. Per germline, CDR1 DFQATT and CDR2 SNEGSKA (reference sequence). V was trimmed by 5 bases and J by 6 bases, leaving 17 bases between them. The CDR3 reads CSAWRSGRGNEQFF. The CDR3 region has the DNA TGCAGTGCTTGGAGGTCGGGGCGAGGCAATGAGCAGTTCTTC.

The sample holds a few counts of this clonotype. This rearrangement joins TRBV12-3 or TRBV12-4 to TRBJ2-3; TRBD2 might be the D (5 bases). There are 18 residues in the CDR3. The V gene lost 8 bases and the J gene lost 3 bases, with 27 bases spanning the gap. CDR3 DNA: TGTGCCAGCGCGGTAGGATCTAGCTCGGAGTTTGTTACAGATACGCAGTATTTT. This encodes CASAVGSSSEFVTDTQYF.

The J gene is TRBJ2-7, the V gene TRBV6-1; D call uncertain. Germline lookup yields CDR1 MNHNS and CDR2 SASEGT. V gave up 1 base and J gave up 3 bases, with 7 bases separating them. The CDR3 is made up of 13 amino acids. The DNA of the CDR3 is TGTGCCAGCAGTGAAGTGGGGTACTACGAGCAGTACTTC. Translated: CASSEVGYYEQYF.

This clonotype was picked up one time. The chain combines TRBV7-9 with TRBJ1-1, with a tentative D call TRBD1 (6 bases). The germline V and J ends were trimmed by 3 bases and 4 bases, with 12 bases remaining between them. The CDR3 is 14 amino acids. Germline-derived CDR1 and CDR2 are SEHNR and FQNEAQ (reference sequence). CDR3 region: CASSLPGAITEAFF. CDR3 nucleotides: TGTGCCAGCAGCTTGCCAGGGGCAATCACTGAAGCTTTCTTT.

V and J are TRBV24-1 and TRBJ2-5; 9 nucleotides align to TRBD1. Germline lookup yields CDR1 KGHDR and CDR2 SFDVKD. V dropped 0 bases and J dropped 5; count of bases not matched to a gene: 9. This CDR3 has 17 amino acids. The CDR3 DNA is TGTGCCACCAGTGATTTGCCGTTAGACAGGGGGGTTGAGACCCAGTACTTC. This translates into CATSDLPLDRGVETQYF.

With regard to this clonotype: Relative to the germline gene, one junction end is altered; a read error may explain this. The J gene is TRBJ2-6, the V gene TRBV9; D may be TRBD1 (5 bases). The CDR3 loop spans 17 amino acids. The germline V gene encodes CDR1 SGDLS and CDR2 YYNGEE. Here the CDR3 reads CASSVRALNSGANVRTF. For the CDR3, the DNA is TGTGCCAGCAGCGTAAGGGCCCTGAACTCTGGGGCCAACGTCCGGACTTTC.

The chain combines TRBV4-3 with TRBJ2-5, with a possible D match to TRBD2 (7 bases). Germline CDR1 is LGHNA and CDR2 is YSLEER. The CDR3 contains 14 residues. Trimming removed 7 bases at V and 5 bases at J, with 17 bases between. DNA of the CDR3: TGCGCCAGCATGAGCGCGGGGGCCAGGGAGACCCAGTACTTC. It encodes CASMSAGARETQYF.